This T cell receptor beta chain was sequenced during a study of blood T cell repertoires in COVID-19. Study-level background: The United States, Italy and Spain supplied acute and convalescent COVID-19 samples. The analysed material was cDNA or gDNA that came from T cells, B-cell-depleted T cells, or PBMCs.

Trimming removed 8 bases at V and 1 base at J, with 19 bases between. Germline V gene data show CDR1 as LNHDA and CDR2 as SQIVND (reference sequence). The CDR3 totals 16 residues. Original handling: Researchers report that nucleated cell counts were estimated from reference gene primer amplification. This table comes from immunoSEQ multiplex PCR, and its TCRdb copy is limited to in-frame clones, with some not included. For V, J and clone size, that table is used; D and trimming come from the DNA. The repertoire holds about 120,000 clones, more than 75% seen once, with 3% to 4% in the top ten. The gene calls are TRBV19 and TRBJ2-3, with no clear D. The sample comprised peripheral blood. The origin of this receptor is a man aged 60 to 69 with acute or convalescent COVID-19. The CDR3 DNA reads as TGTGCCAGTTCTGAGCAGCCGGGTAGCCGCACAGATACGCAGTATTTT. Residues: CASSEQPGSRTDTQYF.